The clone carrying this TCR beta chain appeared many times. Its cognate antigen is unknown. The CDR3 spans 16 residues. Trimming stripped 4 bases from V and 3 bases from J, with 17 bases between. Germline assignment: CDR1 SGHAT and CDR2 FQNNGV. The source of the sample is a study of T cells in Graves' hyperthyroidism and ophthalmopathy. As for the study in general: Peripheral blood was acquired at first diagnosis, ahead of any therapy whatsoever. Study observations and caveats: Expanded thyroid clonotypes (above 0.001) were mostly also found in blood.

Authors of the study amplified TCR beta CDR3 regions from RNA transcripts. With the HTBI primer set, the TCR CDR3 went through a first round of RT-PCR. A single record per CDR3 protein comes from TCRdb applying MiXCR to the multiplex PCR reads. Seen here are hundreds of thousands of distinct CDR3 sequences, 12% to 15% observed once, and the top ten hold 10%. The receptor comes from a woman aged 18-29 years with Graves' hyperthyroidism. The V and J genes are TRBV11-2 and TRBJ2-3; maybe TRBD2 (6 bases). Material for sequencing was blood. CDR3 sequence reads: CASSYGGSGGTDTQYF. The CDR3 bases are TGTGCCAGCAGCTATGGGGGTAGCGGCGGTACAGATACGCAGTATTTT.